This T cell receptor beta chain was documented in a study of cytomegalovirus exposure and HLA in healthy donors. Study in general: Under 85% of roughly 400 genotyped donors fell in the Caucasian-associated ancestry cluster. Study-level points and caveats: A later analysis linked a missense DCLRE1C variant to TCR beta V- and J-gene trimming. The study designated 160 or so TCR beta chains cytomegalovirus-associated. The presence/absence work took it that sequencing depth was about the same across donors.

Primers for the PCR totalled 60 Vbeta and 13 Jbeta. Sequencing used immunoSEQ multiplex PCR; TCRdb keeps in-frame clones, though not all of them. The sample carries roughly 160,000 clones, 73% recorded once. There are a few counts of this clone. Antigen: not known. The sample was PBMCs. The source of this sequence is a woman between 18 and 30 years old in good health and CMV-seropositive.

The CDR3 protein is CAWSDTGYQPQHF. CDR3 sequence (DNA): TGTGCCTGGAGTGACACAGGGTATCAGCCCCAGCATTTT. The gene calls are TRBV30 and TRBJ1-5; D perhaps matches TRBD1 (6 bases). Trimming took off 1 base at V and 5 bases at J, with 9 bases between the two ends. From germline, CDR1 is GTSNPN and CDR2 SVGIG (reference sequence). The CDR3 extends over 13 amino acids. Variable domain in full (rest from reference TRBV30 and TRBJ1-5): SQTIHQWPATLVQPVGSPLSLECTVEGTSNPNLYWYRQAAGRGLQLLFYSVGIGQISSEVPQNLSASRPQDRQFILSSKKLLLSDSGFYLCAWSDTGYQPQHFGDGTRLSIL.